This T cell receptor beta chain was retrieved from a study of shared clonotypes between healthy human individuals. Findings and caveats of the study: Measured sharing among donors was expected to vary with sequencing depth.

The protocol was immunoSEQ multiplex PCR, while the TCRdb copy is restricted to in-frame clones and leaves out a portion. The repertoire holds about 2.3 million clones, with 85% to 95% as singletons. Germline CDR1 is SGHNT and CDR2 is YENEEA. V lost 6 bases and J lost 9, with 12 bases in between. The CDR3 has 12 amino acids. Concerning this clone itself: Antigen: not known.

The receptor was derived from a man between 18 and 35 years old in good health. Some clones in this sample may be carry-over from other donors' samples. Source material: naive CD4+ T cells from PBMCs. The subset was: CD45RA+ positively selected. The V call is TRBV11-3, the J call TRBJ1-5; D gene uncertain. This chain's CDR3 is CASSQAPGPQHF. The CDR3 nucleotides read TGTGCCAGCAGTCAAGCCCCTGGGCCCCAGCATTTT.